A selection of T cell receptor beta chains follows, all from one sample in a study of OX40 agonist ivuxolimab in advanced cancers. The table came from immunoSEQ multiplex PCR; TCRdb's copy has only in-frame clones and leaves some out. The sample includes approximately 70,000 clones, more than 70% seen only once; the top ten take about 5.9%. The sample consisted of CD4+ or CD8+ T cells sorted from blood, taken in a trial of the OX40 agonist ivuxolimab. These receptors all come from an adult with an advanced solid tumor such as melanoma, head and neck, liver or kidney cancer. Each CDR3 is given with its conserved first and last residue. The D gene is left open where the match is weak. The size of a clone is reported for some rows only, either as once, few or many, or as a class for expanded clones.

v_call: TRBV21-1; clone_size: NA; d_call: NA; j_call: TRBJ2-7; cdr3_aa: CASSNPYLAEQYF; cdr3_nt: TGTGCCAGCAGCAACCCTTATCTAGCCGAGCAGTACTTC
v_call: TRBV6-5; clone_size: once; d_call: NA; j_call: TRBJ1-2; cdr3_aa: CASSPGTHKYGYTF; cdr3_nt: TGTGCCAGCAGTCCCGGGACTCACAAGTATGGCTACACCTTC
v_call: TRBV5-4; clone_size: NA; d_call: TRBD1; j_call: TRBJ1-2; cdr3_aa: CASSLGQGAYGYTF; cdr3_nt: TGTGCCAGCAGCTTGGGACAGGGTGCCTATGGCTACACCTTC
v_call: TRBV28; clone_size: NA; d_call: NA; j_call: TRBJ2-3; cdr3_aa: CASSSLTAIQDTQYF; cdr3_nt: TGTGCCAGCAGTTCCCTCACAGCGATTCAAGATACGCAGTATTTT
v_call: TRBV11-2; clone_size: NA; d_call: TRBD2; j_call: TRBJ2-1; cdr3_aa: CASSLSGSSYNEQFF; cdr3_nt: TGTGCCAGCAGCTTGAGCGGGAGCTCCTACAATGAGCAGTTCTTC
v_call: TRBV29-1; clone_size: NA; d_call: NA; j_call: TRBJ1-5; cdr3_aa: CSVGQYSNQPQHF; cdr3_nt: TGCAGCGTCGGACAGTATAGCAATCAGCCCCAGCATTTT
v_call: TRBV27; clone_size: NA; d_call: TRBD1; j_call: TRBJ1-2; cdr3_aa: CASSDRGYGYTF; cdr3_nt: TGTGCCAGCAGCGACAGGGGCTATGGCTACACCTTC
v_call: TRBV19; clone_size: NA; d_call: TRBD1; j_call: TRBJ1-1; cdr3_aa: CASSGQGLSTEAFF; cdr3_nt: TGTGCCAGTAGTGGACAGGGATTGAGCACTGAAGCTTTCTTT
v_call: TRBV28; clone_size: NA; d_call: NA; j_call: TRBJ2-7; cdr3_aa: CASSLSGSSYEQYF; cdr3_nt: TGTGCCAGCAGCCTATCCGGGAGCTCCTACGAGCAGTACTTC
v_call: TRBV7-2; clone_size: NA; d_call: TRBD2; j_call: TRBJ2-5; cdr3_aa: CASSRAGGQETQYF; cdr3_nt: TGTGCCAGCAGCAGAGCGGGGGGGCAAGAGACCCAGTACTTC
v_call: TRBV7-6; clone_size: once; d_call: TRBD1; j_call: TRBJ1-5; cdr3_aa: CASSLEDRGRQPQHF; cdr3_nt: TGTGCCAGCAGCTTAGAGGACAGGGGAAGACAGCCCCAGCATTTT
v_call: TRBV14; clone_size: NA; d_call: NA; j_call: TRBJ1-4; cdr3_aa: CASSQGLKGTNEKLFF; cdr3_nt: TGTGCCAGCAGCCAAGGGTTGAAGGGAACTAATGAAAAACTGTTTTTT
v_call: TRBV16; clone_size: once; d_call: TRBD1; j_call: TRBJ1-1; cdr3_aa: CASSLRQGSTEAFF; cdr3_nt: TGTGCCAGCAGCCTCCGACAGGGGAGCACTGAAGCTTTCTTT
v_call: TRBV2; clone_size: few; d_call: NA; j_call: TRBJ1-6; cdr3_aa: CASSGPNSPLHF; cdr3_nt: TGTGCCAGCAGTGGACCCAATTCACCCCTCCACTTT
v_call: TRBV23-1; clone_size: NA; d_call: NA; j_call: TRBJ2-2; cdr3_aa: CATSLGMAGELFF; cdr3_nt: TGCGCCACCAGTCTCGGGATGGCCGGGGAGCTGTTTTTT
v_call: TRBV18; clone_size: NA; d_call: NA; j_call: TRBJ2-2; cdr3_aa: CASSPPGGPNTGELFF; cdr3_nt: TGTGCCAGCTCACCACCAGGTGGGCCGAACACCGGGGAGCTGTTTTTT
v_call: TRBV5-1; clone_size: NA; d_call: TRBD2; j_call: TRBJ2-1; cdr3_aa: CASSLLAGDGNEQFF; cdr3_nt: TGCGCCAGCAGCCTACTAGCGGGAGACGGCAATGAGCAGTTCTTC
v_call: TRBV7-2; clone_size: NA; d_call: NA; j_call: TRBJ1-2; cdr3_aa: CASSPARTQVYGYTF; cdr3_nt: TGTGCCAGCAGCCCCGCGAGGACGCAGGTCTATGGCTACACCTTC
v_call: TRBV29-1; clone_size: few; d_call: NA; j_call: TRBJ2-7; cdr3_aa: CSVEVRGEQYF; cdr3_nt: TGCAGCGTTGAAGTTCGGGGGGAGCAGTACTTC
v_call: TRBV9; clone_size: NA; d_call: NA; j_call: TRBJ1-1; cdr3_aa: CASSTVGDTEAFF; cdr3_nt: TGTGCCAGCAGCACAGTAGGAGACACTGAAGCTTTCTTT
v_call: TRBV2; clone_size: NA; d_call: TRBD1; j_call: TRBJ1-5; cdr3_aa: CASRRSGDRDSNQPQHF; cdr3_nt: TGTGCCAGCCGTCGCTCTGGGGACAGGGATAGCAATCAGCCCCAGCATTTT
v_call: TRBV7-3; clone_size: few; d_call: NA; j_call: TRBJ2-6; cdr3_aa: CASSFQGSGANVLTF; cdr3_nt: TGTGCCAGCAGCTTCCAGGGATCTGGGGCCAACGTCCTGACTTTC
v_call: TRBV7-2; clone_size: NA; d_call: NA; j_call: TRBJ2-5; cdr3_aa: CASSPRPQAQETQYF; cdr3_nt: TGTGCCAGCAGCCCTCGGCCACAGGCTCAAGAGACCCAGTACTTC
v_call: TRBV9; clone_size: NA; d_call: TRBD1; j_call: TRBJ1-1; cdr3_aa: CASSGSTGLNTEAFF; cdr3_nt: TGTGCCAGCAGCGGGTCGACAGGGCTGAACACTGAAGCTTTCTTT
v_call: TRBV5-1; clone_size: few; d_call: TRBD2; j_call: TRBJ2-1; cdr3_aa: CASSPSGSGHYNEQFF; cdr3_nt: TGCGCCAGCAGCCCTTCGGGTAGCGGGCACTACAATGAGCAGTTCTTC
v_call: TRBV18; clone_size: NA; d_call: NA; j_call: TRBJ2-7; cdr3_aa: CASSPRGKGGDGEQYF; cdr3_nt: TGTGCCAGCTCACCACGGGGAAAGGGGGGTGACGGCGAGCAGTACTTC
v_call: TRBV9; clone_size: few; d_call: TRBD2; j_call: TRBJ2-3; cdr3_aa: CASNPSGATDTQYF; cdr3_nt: TGTGCCAGCAACCCTAGCGGGGCCACAGATACGCAGTATTTT
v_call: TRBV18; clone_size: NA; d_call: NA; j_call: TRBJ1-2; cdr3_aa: CASSPNTVNYGYTF; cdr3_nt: TGTGCCAGCTCACCAAATACGGTTAACTATGGCTACACCTTC
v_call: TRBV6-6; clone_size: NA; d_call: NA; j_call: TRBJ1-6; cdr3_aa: CASSHTANSPLHF; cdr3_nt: TGTGCCAGCAGTCACACTGCGAATTCACCCCTCCACTTT
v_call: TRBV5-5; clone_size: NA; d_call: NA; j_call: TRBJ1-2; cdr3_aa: CASSAQTSYGYTF; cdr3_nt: TGTGCCAGCTCAGCCCAAACGAGCTATGGCTACACCTTC
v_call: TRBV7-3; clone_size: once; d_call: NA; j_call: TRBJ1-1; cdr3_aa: CASSFQGRDTEAFF; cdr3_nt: TGTGCCAGCAGCTTTCAGGGGCGTGACACTGAAGCTTTCTTT
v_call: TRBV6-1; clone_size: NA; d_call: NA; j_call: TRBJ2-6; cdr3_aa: CASSERGASGANVLTF; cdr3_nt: TGTGCCAGCAGTGAACGCGGGGCATCTGGGGCCAACGTCCTGACTTTC
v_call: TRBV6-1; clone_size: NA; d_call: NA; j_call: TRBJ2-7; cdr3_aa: CASSVRAGGYEQYF; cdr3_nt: TGTGCCAGCAGTGTCCGGGCAGGAGGATACGAGCAGTACTTC
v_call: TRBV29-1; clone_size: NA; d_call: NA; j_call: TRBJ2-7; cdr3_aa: CSVEEGNGYEQYF; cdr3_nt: TGCAGCGTTGAAGAGGGGAACGGGTACGAGCAGTACTTC
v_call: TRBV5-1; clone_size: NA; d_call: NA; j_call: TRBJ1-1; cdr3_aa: CASSLAGAGVDEAFF; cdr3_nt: TGCGCCAGCAGCTTGGCTGGGGCGGGGGTTGATGAAGCTTTCTTT
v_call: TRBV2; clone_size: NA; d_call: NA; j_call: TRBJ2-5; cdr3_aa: CASIRVEGGGETQYF; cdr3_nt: TGTGCCAGCATCCGAGTTGAGGGGGGTGGGGAGACCCAGTACTTC
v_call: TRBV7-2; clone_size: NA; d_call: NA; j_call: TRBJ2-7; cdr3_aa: CASSLIPGAYEQYF; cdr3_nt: TGTGCCAGCAGCTTAATACCTGGAGCCTACGAGCAGTACTTC
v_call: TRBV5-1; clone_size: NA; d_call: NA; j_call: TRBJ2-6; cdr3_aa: CASSPASTQRANVLTF; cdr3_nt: TGCGCCAGCAGCCCCGCGTCGACACAGAGGGCCAACGTCCTGACTTTC
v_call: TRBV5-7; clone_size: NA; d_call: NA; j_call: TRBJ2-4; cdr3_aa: CAISPGDGGVLAKNIQYF; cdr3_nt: TGTGCCATCAGCCCAGGTGACGGTGGGGTTTTAGCCAAAAACATTCAGTACTTC
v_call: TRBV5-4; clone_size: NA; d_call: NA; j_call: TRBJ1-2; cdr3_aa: CASSRWGAAESTF; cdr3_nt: TGTGCCAGCAGCAGATGGGGGGCCGCGGAGAGCACCTTC
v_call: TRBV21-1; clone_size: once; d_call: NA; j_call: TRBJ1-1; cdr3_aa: CASSPRGAAKNTEAFF; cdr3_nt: TGTGCCAGCAGCCCAAGGGGGGCAGCCAAGAACACTGAAGCTTTCTTT
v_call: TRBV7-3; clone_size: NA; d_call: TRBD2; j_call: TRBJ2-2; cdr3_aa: CASSSSPGGYTGELFF; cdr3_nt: TGTGCCAGCAGCTCCTCCCCGGGAGGGTACACCGGGGAGCTGTTTTTT